The entry below gives a single TCR beta chain sequence along with its context. What it binds is unknown. This sample was taken from a study of shared clonotypes between healthy human individuals. Study-wide background: Per donor, CD8 memory used one plate, CD8 naive used two, CD4 memory used three and CD4 naive used three. The study, taken as a whole, reports: Generally, estimated richness proved larger in naive subsets than it did in memory subsets. Clonotype sharing among the donors was expected to vary with sequencing depth.

CDR1 and CDR2 (germline): SGHAT, FQNNGV. This CDR3 region has 14 residues. The ends were cut back, 4 bases at V and 0 bases at J, with 10 bases in the middle. Profiled with immunoSEQ multiplex PCR; TCRdb holds only in-frame clones, not every one. The top ten hold approximately 0.4% of the sample, which has 2 million to 2.5 million clones, around 93% seen once. This clonotype was sampled from a man aged 18-30 years in good health. Some clones in this sample may be carry-over from other donors' samples. Sequencing was done on a sample of naive CD4+ T cells from PBMCs. Subset noted: CD45RA+ positively selected. The chain couples TRBV11-2 to TRBJ2-7; tentatively, D is TRBD1 (5 bases). Here the CDR3 DNA reads TGTGCCAGCAGCTCTAGGACACTCTCCTACGAGCAGTACTTC. Translating gives CASSSRTLSYEQYF.